This passage covers 23 T cell receptor beta chains from one sample sequenced in a study of T cell responses to AZD1222 COVID-19 vaccine. The assay was immunoSEQ multiplex PCR, and TCRdb's table has in-frame clones only and misses some. The profile shows around 190,000 clones, 80% to 95% of them singletons. The sequenced sample was peripheral blood, obtained on day 0 of AZD1222 vaccination. These receptors were obtained from an adult in good health.

CDR3 bases: TGTGCCAGCACAAGGCTAGGTGCGGAGACCCAGTACTTC. Its translation: CASTRLGAETQYF. The chain carries TRBV12-3 or TRBV12-4 and TRBJ2-5; D is ambiguous. CDR3 size: 13 residues. The ends were cut back, 7 bases at V and 5 bases at J, with 14 bases in the middle.

CDR3 in amino acids: CASSQGSTDTQYF. The CDR3 nucleotides read TGCGCCAGCAGCCAAGGCAGCACAGATACGCAGTATTTT. The genes are TRBV4-1 and TRBJ2-3; no clear D. Germline CDR1 is MGHRA and CDR2 is YSYEKL. The length of the CDR3 is 13 residues. V was pared by 1 base and J by 0 bases, with 2 bases between.

In this sample, this clone is medium-sized. The sample holds other DNA sequences that translate to the same CDR3. The gene calls are TRBV6-2 or TRBV6-3 and TRBJ2-3; TRBD1 matches 8 bases. The V gene's germline CDR1 is MNHEY and CDR2 SVGEGT. V was clipped by 3 bases and J by 0 bases; unmatched bases: 2. This CDR3 has 15 residues. CDR3 DNA sequence: TGTGCCAGCAGTTATAGGGACAGGAGCACAGATACGCAGTATTTT. Translation gives CASSYRDRSTDTQYF.

This chain joins TRBV7-6 and TRBJ1-6, with D tentatively TRBD1 (6 bases). CDR1 and CDR2 (germline): SGHVS, FNYEAQ. V lost 5 bases, J lost 9 bases, and 20 bases lay in between. The CDR3 runs 16 residues. CDR3 nucleotide sequence: TGTGCCAGCAGCGAGCGGGACAAGGGATGGAGTTCACCCCTCCACTTT. It specifies CASSERDKGWSSPLHF.

The rearrangement joins TRBV19 to TRBJ2-2; TRBD1 matches at 10 bases. J lost 6 bases, V lost 6 bases, and 7 bases had no gene match. Germline lookup yields CDR1 LNHDA and CDR2 SQIVND (reference sequence). This CDR3 has 15 residues. The CDR3 loop is CASRWVGQGPGELFF. As DNA, the CDR3 is TGTGCCAGTAGATGGGTGGGACAGGGGCCCGGGGAGCTGTTTTTT.

V and J are TRBV10-3 and TRBJ2-3, with unresolved D. V lost 0 bases, J lost 1 base, and 8 bases lay in between. Germline CDR1 and CDR2: ENHRY and SYGVKD. This CDR3 has 15 amino acids. Here the CDR3 reads CAISESTRGTDTQYF. The DNA for the CDR3 is TGTGCCATCAGTGAGTCGACTCGCGGCACAGATACGCAGTATTTT.

The rearrangement joins TRBV4-1 to TRBJ1-5; D possibly corresponds to TRBD1 (6 bases). This CDR3 spans 16 amino acids. V lost 4 bases, J lost 3 bases, and 16 bases lay in between. Looked up from germline, CDR1 is MGHRA and CDR2 is YSYEKL. The CDR3 bases are TGCGCCAGCAGCCCTGGGACACCGACCCTCAATCAGCCCCAGCATTTT. This encodes CASSPGTPTLNQPQHF.

The sample holds one count of this clone. The chain has TRBV5-4 and TRBJ1-5; 7 bases agree with TRBD1. J lost 2 bases, V lost 4 bases, and 15 bases had no gene match. This CDR3 has 18 amino acids. From germline, CDR1 is SGHNT and CDR2 YYREEE (reference sequence). CDR3: CASSPRQGRSLRNQPQHF. In nucleotides, the CDR3 is TGTGCCAGCAGCCCTAGACAGGGCCGTAGTTTACGCAATCAGCCCCAGCATTTT.

The chain couples TRBV7-2 to TRBJ1-1; unclear D gene. The CDR3 loop spans 14 amino acids. V gave up 2 bases and J gave up 4 bases, with 11 bases separating them. CDR1 is SGHTA, CDR2 FQGNSA, per germline. The CDR3 loop reads CASSLNRVSTEAFF. In DNA form, the CDR3 reads TGTGCCAGCAGCTTAAATAGGGTGAGCACTGAAGCTTTCTTT.

This clone is a singleton in its sample. This chain connects TRBV10-2 to TRBJ1-4; D is undetermined. Trimming pared 0 bases from V and 8 bases from J, leaving 10 bases between. The CDR3 totals 14 residues. The germline V gene has CDR1 WSHSY and CDR2 SAAADI. CDR3 bases: TGCGCCAGCAGTGAGTCGACAACCAGAGAAAAACTGTTTTTT. It codes for CASSESTTREKLFF.

The gene calls are TRBV27 and TRBJ2-1, with D perhaps being TRBD1 or TRBD2 (7 bases each). CDR3 length: 14 residues. Trimming stripped 5 bases from V and 9 bases from J, with 17 bases between. Germline loops: CDR1 MNHEY, CDR2 SMNVEV (reference sequence). CDR3 DNA: TGTGCCAGCAGTCTCCGACAGGGAGGGGCTGAGCAGTTCTTC. Its translation: CASSLRQGGAEQFF.

The CDR3 loop is CASSLVRAHNGEQFF. As DNA, the CDR3 is TGTGCCAGCAGCTTAGTGAGGGCCCACAACGGTGAGCAGTTCTTC. This rearrangement joins TRBV7-2 to TRBJ2-1, with D maybe TRBD2 (5 bases). V was clipped by 1 base and J by 9 bases, with 16 bases between them. The CDR3 length is 15 residues. Looked up from germline, CDR1 is SGHTA and CDR2 is FQGNSA.

The chain uses TRBV11-2 and TRBJ1-1, with D maybe TRBD1 (6 bases). The V end lost 2 bases, the J end lost 2 bases, and 12 bases lay between the germline ends. This CDR3 spans 15 amino acids. Germline V CDR1 and CDR2: SGHAT, FQNNGV. The DNA for the CDR3 is TGTGCCAGCAGCTTAACCGCAGGGGTAAACACTGAAGCTTTCTTT. As protein: CASSLTAGVNTEAFF.

J is TRBJ2-7 and V is TRBV18; no clear D gene. The germline CDR1 and CDR2 sequences are KGHSH and LQKENI. CDR3 length: 15 amino acids. Trimming left V 3 bases short and J 3 bases short, with 15 bases between. The CDR3 sequence: CASSPQGNFDYEQYF. The CDR3 DNA follows: TGTGCCAGCTCACCCCAAGGTAACTTCGACTACGAGCAGTACTTC.

The chain carries TRBV18 and TRBJ1-2; D might be TRBD1 (5 bases). Germline V gene sequence: CDR1 KGHSH, CDR2 LQKENI. The V end lost 5 bases, the J end lost 0 bases, and 13 bases lay between the germline ends. The CDR3 contains 15 residues. CDR3 residues: CASSTQGSTNYGYTF. For the CDR3, the DNA is TGTGCCAGCTCAACCCAGGGATCTACTAACTATGGCTACACCTTC.

This clone was detected once. V and J are TRBV28 and TRBJ1-3; possibly TRBD1 for D (5 bases). The CDR3 is 14 residues long. Looked up from germline, CDR1 is MDHEN and CDR2 is SYDVKM. Deletions cut 4 bases from V and 3 bases from J, with 10 bases between. CDR3: CASSSGGGGNTIYF. For the CDR3, the DNA is TGTGCCAGCAGTTCGGGGGGAGGTGGAAACACCATATATTTT.

This clone appeared a few times. The rearrangement uses TRBV28 and TRBJ1-2, with 8 bases identical to TRBD1. Germline CDR1 is MDHEN and CDR2 is SYDVKM. This CDR3 has 13 amino acids. V was clipped by 6 bases and J by 9 bases; unmatched bases: 9. The CDR3 loop reads CASRPGQAGSYTF. CDR3 nucleotides: TGTGCCAGCAGACCGGGACAGGCGGGGAGCTACACCTTC.

This clone was seen a few times. The chain is built from TRBV6-5 and TRBJ1-5, with TRBD1 matching over 7 bases. With V trimmed by 6 bases and J by 3 bases, 5 bases remained unmatched. There are 14 residues in the CDR3. Germline V CDR1 and CDR2: MNHEY, SVGAGI. CDR3 protein: CASSATGINQPQHF. The CDR3 DNA reads as TGTGCCAGCAGCGCGACAGGGATCAATCAGCCCCAGCATTTT.

In this sample, this clone turned up once. The chain recombines TRBV18 with TRBJ2-3; 7 nucleotides align to TRBD2. This CDR3 contains 15 residues. Germline trimming cut 5 bases from V and 0 bases from J; bases unmatched to any gene: 5. Germline V gene lookup returns CDR1 KGHSH and CDR2 LQKENI. This CDR3 reads CASSSTSVSTDTQYF. The CDR3 region has the DNA TGTGCCAGCTCATCAACTAGCGTTAGCACAGATACGCAGTATTTT.

The rearrangement uses TRBV7-9 and TRBJ2-3; no reliable D call. This CDR3 is built from 17 residues. Germline assignment: CDR1 SEHNR and CDR2 FQNEAQ (reference sequence). V was trimmed by 1 base and J by 2 bases, leaving 16 bases between them. CDR3 bases: TGTGCCAGCAGCTTAGAGGCGCTCGGCAGTCTCACAGATACGCAGTATTTT. It translates to CASSLEALGSLTDTQYF.

This chain links TRBV3-1 (or the pseudogene TRBV3-2) with TRBJ1-5; D is uncertain. CDR1 and CDR2 from the germline V gene are LGHDT and YNNKEL (reference sequence). The CDR3 runs to 13 residues. V lost 8 bases and J lost 2, with 10 bases in between. DNA of the CDR3: TGTGCCAGCGGCGGGCAGCGCAATCAGCCCCAGCATTTT. Its protein product is CASGGQRNQPQHF.

J is TRBJ1-2 and V is TRBV3-1 (or the pseudogene TRBV3-2); D is perhaps TRBD1 (6 bases). This CDR3 comprises 13 residues. The germline V gene has CDR1 LGHDT and CDR2 YNNKEL (reference sequence). Trimming removed 6 bases at V and 3 bases at J, with 11 bases between. The CDR3 DNA reads TGTGCCAGCAGGGGGGGGCCGTACTATGGCTACACCTTC. Translated: CASRGGPYYGYTF.

This chain uses TRBV21-1 with TRBJ2-1; the DNA was not used to check the table's D call, TRBD1. TRBV21-1 is labeled a pseudogene. This CDR3 is built from 15 residues. The CDR3 loop reads CASSFRRGSYNEQFF. CDR3 sequence (DNA): TGTGCCAGCAGCTTCCGCAGGGGCTCCTACAATGAGCAGTTCTTC.